The 28 T cell receptor beta chains below all came from one sample that was sequenced in a study of T cell repertoires in cytomegalovirus infection. TCRdb processed the reads anew with MiXCR; each CDR3 protein has one entry. In the table there are 300,000 or so distinct CDR3 sequences, about a quarter of which are singletons. Input material: PBMCs. The receptors shown here come from a human donor in good health (CMV status not recorded). Some clones in this sample may be carry-over from other donors' samples.

The V and J genes are TRBV9 and TRBJ1-5, with a tentative D call TRBD1 (6 bases). V lost 4 bases to trimming and J lost 6 bases, with 17 bases between them. CDR3 length equals 15 residues. CDR1 and CDR2 (germline): SGDLS, YYNGEE. CDR3 residues: CASSPREGVGQPQHF. DNA of the CDR3: TGTGCCAGCAGCCCCCGGGAGGGGGTGGGTCAGCCCCAGCATTTT.

Points on this clonotype: A junction end diverges from the germline sequence, so it may reflect a read error. The chain is built from TRBV28 and TRBJ1-2, with TRBD1 matching 7 bases. Per germline, CDR1 MDHEN and CDR2 SYDVKM. The CDR3 has 14 residues. The CDR3 here is CGSSPSDRYYGYTF. DNA of the CDR3: TGTGGCAGCAGTCCTTCGGACAGGTACTATGGCTACACCTTC.

The chain has TRBV20-1 and TRBJ2-7; 11 bases map to TRBD2. CDR1 DFQATT and CDR2 SNEGSKA come from the germline V gene (reference sequence). This CDR3 has 17 amino acids. J gave up 0 bases and V 4 bases, and 11 bases lay outside the gene matches. The CDR3 loop reads CSANSGTSGLSSYEQYF. CDR3 nucleotide sequence: TGCAGTGCTAATAGCGGGACTAGCGGCCTAAGCTCCTACGAGCAGTACTTC.

This clonotype was detected once. J is TRBJ1-5 and V is TRBV20-1, with D unresolved. With 2 bases removed from V and 3 bases from J, the gap between germline ends came to 14 bases. CDR3 length: 15 residues. Germline V gene data show CDR1 as DFQATT and CDR2 as SNEGSKA (reference sequence). The CDR3 loop reads CSARTPGSTNQPQHF. DNA for the CDR3: TGCAGTGCTAGAACACCGGGATCTACCAATCAGCCCCAGCATTTT.

The chain couples TRBV19 to TRBJ2-1; D may correspond to TRBD1 or TRBD2 (5 bases each). This CDR3 is 13 amino acids long. V shed 3 bases and J shed 8 bases, with 11 bases lying between them. CDR1 LNHDA and CDR2 SQIVND come from the germline V gene (reference sequence). The CDR3 protein is CASSIRGWDEQFF. The DNA for the CDR3 is TGTGCCAGTAGTATTCGGGGCTGGGATGAGCAGTTCTTC. The variable domain in full, with the rest retrieved from reference TRBV19 and TRBJ2-1, is DGGITQSPKYLFRKEGQNVTLSCEQNLNHDAMYWYRQDPGQGLRLIYYSQIVNDFQKGDIAEGYSVSREKKESFPLTVTSAQKNPTAFYLCASSIRGWDEQFFGPGTRLTVL.

This chain connects TRBV29-1 to TRBJ2-1; TRBD1 matches at 9 bases. This CDR3 spans 14 amino acids. Germline loops: CDR1 SQVTM, CDR2 ANQGSEA. Losses at the gene ends were 4 bases for V and 10 bases for J; bases not matched to a gene: 11. The CDR3 bases are TGCAGCGTTGGAGAAGGGGGACAGGGTCAAGAGCAGTTCTTC. Translating it yields CSVGEGGQGQEQFF.

This clonotype was found a few times. The V and J genes are TRBV5-1 and TRBJ1-6; D might be TRBD1 (5 bases). V shed 4 bases and J shed 10 bases, with 18 bases lying between them. The CDR3 loop spans 15 amino acids. Germline loops: CDR1 SGHRS, CDR2 YFSETQ. For the CDR3, the DNA is TGCGCCAGCAGCACGGGGACCGCTCCTGGGTCACCCCTCCACTTT. This translates into CASSTGTAPGSPLHF.

This chain joins TRBV7-9 and TRBJ2-1; TRBD2 is a possible D gene (6 bases). CDR1 and CDR2 from the germline V gene are SEHNR and FQNEAQ (reference sequence). The CDR3 is 15 residues long. Trimming stripped 2 bases from V and 2 bases from J, with 10 bases between. CDR3 coding DNA: TGTGCCAGCAGCTTACGTAGCGGAGCCTACAATGAGCAGTTCTTC. The encoded protein is CASSLRSGAYNEQFF.

This clonotype has a handful of counts. The chain links TRBV28 to TRBJ2-5; TRBD2 matches at 14 bases. Germline V CDR1 and CDR2: MDHEN, SYDVKM. After removal of 4 bases from V and 5 bases from J, the junction contained 12 bases not matched to a gene. The CDR3 consists of 18 residues. CDR3 sequence reads: CASSSHGTSGSIGETQYF. The CDR3 nucleotides read TGTGCCAGCAGTTCCCATGGGACTAGCGGGAGTATTGGGGAGACCCAGTACTTC. The whole variable domain, remainder taken from reference TRBV28 and TRBJ2-5, is DVKVTQSSRYLVKRTGEKVFLECVQDMDHENMFWYRQDPGLGLRLIYFSYDVKMKEKGDIPEGYSVSREKKERFSLILESASTNQTSMYLCASSSHGTSGSIGETQYFGPGTRLLVL.

There are many counts of this clonotype. The CDR3 region has the DNA TGTGCCAGCGGCCTACGGGACAGCCGGAGCTATGGCTACACCTTC. Protein: CASGLRDSRSYGYTF. The chain joins TRBV7-2 to TRBJ1-2, with 7 positions matching TRBD1. Trimming cost V 8 bases and J 4 bases; bases outside gene matches: 13. Germline V CDR1 and CDR2: SGHTA, FQGNSA. This CDR3 contains 15 residues. The variable domain in full, completed from reference TRBV7-2 and TRBJ1-2, reads GAGVSQSPSNKVTEKGKDVELRCDPISGHTALYWYRQSLGQGLEFLIYFQGNSAPDKSGLPSDRFSAERTGGSVSTLTIQRTQQEDSAVYLCASGLRDSRSYGYTFGSGTRLTVV.

This clonotype was recorded many times. The chain combines TRBV7-2 with TRBJ1-6; no definite D call. With 2 bases removed from V and 7 bases from J, the gap between germline ends came to 6 bases. CDR1 is SGHTA, CDR2 FQGNSA, per germline. CDR3 length equals 13 residues. The CDR3 DNA sequence: TGTGCCAGCAGCTTATACATGAATTCACCCCTCCACTTT. It specifies CASSLYMNSPLHF.

The chain has TRBV6-5 and TRBJ1-5, with TRBD1 matching over 7 bases. V gave up 5 bases and J gave up 6 bases; unmatched junction bases: 10. Germline V gene sequence: CDR1 MNHEY, CDR2 SVGAGI. The CDR3 runs to 15 residues. CDR3 protein: CASSPTGSGTQPQHF. In DNA, the CDR3 is TGTGCCAGCAGTCCGACAGGGAGTGGGACTCAGCCCCAGCATTTT.

This clonotype was detected a few times. V is TRBV2 and J is TRBJ1-5; no clear D gene. Germline CDR1 SNHLY, CDR2 FYNNEI. CDR3 length equals 15 residues. V lost 1 base and J 0 bases, leaving 7 bases between the germline ends. The DNA for the CDR3 is TGTGCCAGCAGTGAAGATGCTATTAGCAATCAGCCCCAGCATTTT. This gives the protein CASSEDAISNQPQHF.

This chain joins TRBV6-2 or TRBV6-3 and TRBJ2-7; 7 positions match TRBD2. V was pared by 2 bases and J by 4 bases, with 8 bases of the junction left unmatched. This CDR3 contains 15 residues. Germline V lookup: CDR1 MNHEY, CDR2 SVGEGT. CDR3 protein: CASSYGSLALYEQYF. As DNA, the CDR3 is TGTGCCAGCAGTTACGGGTCACTAGCGCTATACGAGCAGTACTTC.

The rearrangement links TRBV7-2 to TRBJ2-1; D perhaps matches TRBD2 (6 bases). Between the trimmed V and J ends, which lost 2 bases and 4 bases, there was a span of 15 bases. The germline gives CDR1 SGHTA, CDR2 FQGNSA. The CDR3 loop spans 16 amino acids. Written as DNA, the CDR3 is TGTGCCAGCAGCTTATTTACTCGCGGGGATTACAATGAGCAGTTCTTC. It codes for CASSLFTRGDYNEQFF.

The V call is TRBV2, the J call TRBJ1-5; TRBD1 matches 9 bases. V lost 6 bases and J lost 2; bases outside the gene matches: 5. The CDR3 contains 15 residues. Germline CDR1 reads SNHLY; CDR2 reads FYNNEI. The DNA of the CDR3 is TGTGCCAGCAGCGGGACAGGGCAGGGCAATCAGCCCCAGCATTTT. Encoded protein: CASSGTGQGNQPQHF. Full variable domain (missing parts from reference TRBV2 and TRBJ1-5): EPEVTQTPSHQVTQMGQEVILRCVPISNHLYFYWYRQILGQKVEFLVSFYNNEISEKSEIFDDQFSVERPDGSNFTLKIRSTKLEDSAMYFCASSGTGQGNQPQHFGDGTRLSIL.

In this sample, this clonotype turned up many times. The genes are TRBV7-2 and TRBJ1-4; D is unresolved. Trimming shortened V by 5 bases and J by 4 bases, and 29 bases separated the two germline ends. CDR3 length equals 20 residues. Germline values: CDR1 SGHTA, CDR2 FQGNSA. CDR3 region: CASSQTNRGRPGPFNEKLFF. The CDR3 DNA sequence: TGTGCCAGCAGCCAAACCAATAGAGGACGCCCTGGTCCCTTTAATGAAAAACTGTTTTTT. Combining the CDR3 with reference TRBV7-2 and TRBJ1-4 gives the whole variable domain GAGVSQSPSNKVTEKGKDVELRCDPISGHTALYWYRQSLGQGLEFLIYFQGNSAPDKSGLPSDRFSAERTGGSVSTLTIQRTQQEDSAVYLCASSQTNRGRPGPFNEKLFFGSGTQLSVL.

This clonotype was counted only a few times. The chain recombines TRBV19 with TRBJ2-7, with D hard to call. V lost 5 bases to trimming and J lost 6 bases, with 14 bases between them. The CDR3 length is 13 residues. Germline CDR1 reads LNHDA; CDR2 reads SQIVND (reference sequence). The CDR3 protein is CASSPRTASEQYF. As DNA, the CDR3 is TGTGCCAGTAGTCCACGGACGGCCTCCGAGCAGTACTTC.

The J gene is TRBJ2-3, the V gene TRBV20-1; no clear D gene. Trimming left V 8 bases short and J 1 base short, with 10 bases between. There are 12 residues in the CDR3. Germline V gene lookup returns CDR1 DFQATT and CDR2 SNEGSKA (reference sequence). CDR3 nucleotides: TGCAGTACCCCGGCCCGCACAGATACGCAGTATTTT. It specifies CSTPARTDTQYF.

This clonotype was picked up one time. The chain uses TRBV10-3 and TRBJ2-1; 7 bases agree with TRBD1. The V segment lost 6 bases and the J segment 6 bases; nucleotides outside the gene matches: 2. The CDR3 extends over 12 amino acids. In germline, CDR1 is ENHRY, CDR2 SYGVKD. CDR3 residues: CAIRGQSNEQFF. CDR3 nucleotides: TGTGCCATCAGGGGACAGAGCAATGAGCAGTTCTTC.

This clonotype has ten or more counts. This chain links TRBV11-2 with TRBJ2-1, with D perhaps TRBD2 (7 bases). Germline V CDR1 and CDR2: SGHAT, FQNNGV. This CDR3 spans 12 amino acids. Deletions cut 5 bases from V and 8 bases from J, with 10 bases between. The CDR3 DNA sequence: TGTGCCAGCAGCGAGGGGGGGTATGAGCAGTTCTTC. Translating it yields CASSEGGYEQFF.

The J gene is TRBJ2-6, the V gene TRBV24-1, with D tentatively TRBD2 (5 bases). V lost 3 bases to trimming and J lost 2 bases, with 10 bases between them. The CDR3 sequence is 16 residues long. CDR1 KGHDR and CDR2 SFDVKD come from the germline V gene. CDR3 residues: CATSDNPGTGANVLTF. DNA of the CDR3: TGTGCCACCAGTGATAATCCGGGAACTGGGGCCAACGTCCTGACTTTC.

This rearrangement joins TRBV12-3 or TRBV12-4 to TRBJ1-6; the match to TRBD1 covers 7 bases. The CDR3 length is 16 residues. V shed 2 bases, J shed 4 bases, and the junction held 5 bases outside the gene matches. CDR3 bases: TGTGCCAGCAGTTTAATGGGACAGCATTATAATTCACCCCTCCACTTT. Its translation is CASSLMGQHYNSPLHF.

This clonotype was found many times. This chain connects TRBV7-9 to TRBJ2-7, with 13 bases aligning to TRBD2. CDR1 SEHNR and CDR2 FQNEAQ come from the germline V gene (reference sequence). CDR3 length: 16 residues. The V and J ends lost 5 bases and 2 bases, in that order; junction bases with no gene match: 6. CDR3 in DNA: TGTGCCAGCAGCCCCGGACTAGCGGGGGAACCCTACGAGCAGTACTTC. This codes for CASSPGLAGEPYEQYF.

V gene TRBV7-2 combines with J gene TRBJ1-3; 9 bases fit TRBD1. J lost 2 bases, V lost 4 bases, and 0 bases had no gene match. Looked up from germline, CDR1 is SGHTA and CDR2 is FQGNSA. This CDR3 comprises 14 residues. The CDR3 nucleotides are TGTGCCAGCAGCTACAGGGGGCCTGGAAACACCATATATTTT. It codes for CASSYRGPGNTIYF.

This chain links TRBV28 with TRBJ2-3; no definite D call. V lost 5 bases and J lost 3, with 6 bases in between. CDR1 is MDHEN, CDR2 SYDVKM, per germline. The CDR3 contains 12 residues. The CDR3 protein is CASSVLTDTQYF. DNA of the CDR3: TGTGCCAGCAGTGTCTTAACAGATACGCAGTATTTT. Full variable domain (missing parts from reference TRBV28 and TRBJ2-3): DVKVTQSSRYLVKRTGEKVFLECVQDMDHENMFWYRQDPGLGLRLIYFSYDVKMKEKGDIPEGYSVSREKKERFSLILESASTNQTSMYLCASSVLTDTQYFGPGTRLTVL.

This clonotype has more than one count but fewer than ten. This sequence joins TRBV12-3 or TRBV12-4 and TRBJ1-3; D is unclear. Trimming took 2 bases from V and 4 from J, leaving 6 bases between them. The CDR3 has 13 amino acids. The CDR3 DNA reads TGTGCCAGCAGTTTATCGGGAGGAAACACCATATATTTT. This encodes CASSLSGGNTIYF.

The table lists this clonotype with many counts. J is TRBJ2-7 and V is TRBV7-2, with D possibly being TRBD1 (5 bases). V lost 1 base and J lost 0, with 19 bases in between. The CDR3 runs 18 residues. Per the germline V gene, CDR1 is SGHTA and CDR2 is FQGNSA. The CDR3: CASSLGLSLTVSSYEQYF. The DNA for the CDR3 is TGTGCCAGCAGCTTAGGTCTTAGTTTGACAGTCAGCTCCTACGAGCAGTACTTC.